Presented here are 11 T cell receptor beta chains from one specimen sequenced in a study of cytomegalovirus exposure and HLA in healthy donors. Both 60 Vbeta primers and 13 Jbeta primers went into the PCR. Sequencing used immunoSEQ multiplex PCR; TCRdb keeps in-frame clones, though not all of them. The sample records 120,000 or so clones, over 60% being singletons. Sequenced sample: PBMCs. The receptors originated from a man aged 25-45 years in good health and CMV-seronegative.

The chain uses TRBV7-9 and TRBJ1-1; perhaps TRBD1 as D (6 bases). The CDR3 totals 15 residues. V shed 1 base and J shed 6 bases, with 15 bases lying between them. The V gene's germline CDR1 is SEHNR and CDR2 FQNEAQ (reference sequence). The CDR3 protein is CASSLGGQGMAEAFF. The CDR3 coding sequence is TGTGCCAGCAGCTTAGGAGGGCAGGGGATGGCTGAAGCTTTCTTT.

V usage is TRBV6-1 and J usage is TRBJ2-2; 8 nucleotides line up with TRBD2. There are 19 residues in the CDR3. Trimming cost V 3 bases and J 0 bases; bases outside gene matches: 12. Germline V gives CDR1 MNHNS, CDR2 SASEGT. The CDR3 DNA reads as TGTGCCAGCAGTGACCCCGATAGGAGCGGGGGTCCGAACACCGGGGAGCTGTTTTTT. It translates to CASSDPDRSGGPNTGELFF.

The V gene is TRBV10-1, the J gene TRBJ2-7; 8 bases align to TRBD2. This CDR3 is built from 13 residues. V shed 7 bases and J 5 bases; nucleotides not matched to a gene: 7. Germline V CDR1 and CDR2: WNHNN, SYGVQD (reference sequence). The CDR3 DNA reads as TGCGCCAGCATCAGCGGGGGCGCGAACGAGCAGTACTTC. Protein: CASISGGANEQYF.

V gene TRBV4-3 combines with J gene TRBJ2-3; the match to TRBD2 covers 12 bases. The CDR3 has 18 amino acids. The trim removed 0 bases at V and 4 bases at J, leaving 8 bases unmatched. From germline, CDR1 is LGHNA and CDR2 YSLEER. The CDR3 loop reads CASSQDLSSGGVADTQYF. The CDR3 bases are TGCGCCAGCAGCCAAGATCTGTCTAGCGGGGGGGTGGCAGATACGCAGTATTTT.

The chain carries TRBV7-3 and TRBJ1-1; 7 nucleotides align to TRBD1. Trimming took 5 bases from V and 0 from J; bases not matched to a gene: 3. This CDR3 is 14 amino acids long. CDR1 is SGHTA and CDR2 is FQGTGA in the germline V gene. The CDR3 nucleotides read TGTGCCAGCAGCGAGACAGGGATGAACACTGAAGCTTTCTTT. Protein sequence: CASSETGMNTEAFF. The whole variable domain, filled in from reference TRBV7-3 and TRBJ1-1, reads GAGVSQTPSNKVTEKGKYVELRCDPISGHTALYWYRQSLGQGPEFLIYFQGTGAADDSGLPNDRFFAVRPEGSVSTLKIQRTERGDSAVYLCASSETGMNTEAFFGQGTRLTVV.

This clone has more than one count but fewer than ten. The J gene is TRBJ1-1, the V gene TRBV4-1; D is possibly TRBD1 (6 bases). The CDR3 is 15 residues long. CDR1 MGHRA and CDR2 YSYEKL come from the germline V gene. The V gene lost 4 bases and the J gene lost 5 bases, with 17 bases spanning the gap. The DNA for the CDR3 is TGCGCCAGCAGCCTATTAAAAGGGGGATTAACTGAAGCTTTCTTT. Its protein product is CASSLLKGGLTEAFF.

This rearrangement joins TRBV19 to TRBJ1-1, with D hard to call. The V end was cut by 4 bases, the J end by 5 bases, with 11 bases between. Looked up from germline, CDR1 is LNHDA and CDR2 is SQIVND (reference sequence). The CDR3 runs 13 residues. CDR3 bases: TGTGCCAGTAGTAGTACTGGAGGTACTGAAGCTTTCTTT. Encoded protein: CASSSTGGTEAFF.

J is TRBJ2-4 and V is TRBV5-1; 14 nucleotides align to TRBD2. The CDR3 totals 18 residues. V trimming: 0 bases; J trimming: 0 bases; junction bases outside the gene matches: 2. CDR1 is SGHRS, CDR2 YFSETQ, per germline. The CDR3: CASSLGLAGGLAKNIQYF. CDR3 bases: TGCGCCAGCAGCTTGGGACTAGCGGGGGGGTTAGCCAAAAACATTCAGTACTTC.

The V gene is TRBV2, the J gene TRBJ2-7, with 11 bases matching TRBD1. Looked up from germline, CDR1 is SNHLY and CDR2 is FYNNEI. The CDR3 has 13 residues. Trimming took 2 bases from V and 9 from J; bases not matched to a gene: 3. The CDR3 is CASSEWTGGGQYF. The CDR3 DNA reads TGTGCCAGCAGTGAATGGACAGGGGGCGGGCAGTACTTC.

The V gene is TRBV4-1, the J gene TRBJ2-7, with D maybe TRBD2 (6 bases). The CDR3 has 17 residues. Germline loops: CDR1 MGHRA, CDR2 YSYEKL. With 4 bases removed from V and 2 bases from J, the gap between germline ends came to 21 bases. The CDR3 nucleotides read TGCGCCAGCAGCCCAGACCCCGGTGGGCCGGGGGCCTACGAGCAGTACTTC. The encoded protein is CASSPDPGGPGAYEQYF.

Regarding this clone: The sample holds other DNA sequences that translate to the same CDR3. The rearrangement uses TRBV6-5 and TRBJ2-7; D gene ambiguous. The germline CDR1 and CDR2 sequences are MNHEY and SVGAGI. There are 15 residues in the CDR3. V was trimmed by 0 bases and J by 0 bases, leaving 9 bases between them. CDR3 bases: TGTGCCAGCAGTTACTCGACTGCCAGCTCCTACGAGCAGTACTTC. Its translation: CASSYSTASSYEQYF.